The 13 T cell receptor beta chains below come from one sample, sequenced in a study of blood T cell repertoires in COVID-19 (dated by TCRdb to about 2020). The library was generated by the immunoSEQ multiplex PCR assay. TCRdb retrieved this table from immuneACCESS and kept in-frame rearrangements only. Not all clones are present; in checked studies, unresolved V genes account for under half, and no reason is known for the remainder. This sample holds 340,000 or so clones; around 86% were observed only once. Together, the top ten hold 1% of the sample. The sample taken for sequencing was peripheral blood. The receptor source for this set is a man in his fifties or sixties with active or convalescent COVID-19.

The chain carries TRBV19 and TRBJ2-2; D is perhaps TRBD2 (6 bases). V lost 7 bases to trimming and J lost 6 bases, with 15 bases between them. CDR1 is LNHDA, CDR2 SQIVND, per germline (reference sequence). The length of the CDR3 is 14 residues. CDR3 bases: TGTGCCAGTACCTCTTACGGGGGAGCCGGGGAGCTGTTTTTT. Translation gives CASTSYGGAGELFF.

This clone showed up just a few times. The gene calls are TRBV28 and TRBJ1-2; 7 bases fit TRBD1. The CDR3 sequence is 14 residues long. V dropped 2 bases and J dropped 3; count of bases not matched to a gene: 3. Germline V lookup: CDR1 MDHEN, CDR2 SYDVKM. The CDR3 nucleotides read TGTGCCAGCAGTTTAAGACAGGGCTACTATGGCTACACCTTC. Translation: CASSLRQGYYGYTF.

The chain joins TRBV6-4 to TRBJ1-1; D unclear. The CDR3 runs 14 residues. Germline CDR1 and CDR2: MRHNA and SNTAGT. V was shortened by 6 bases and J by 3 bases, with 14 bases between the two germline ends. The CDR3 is CASSVRPGDTEAFF. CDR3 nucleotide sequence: TGTGCCAGCAGCGTCCGCCCCGGGGACACTGAAGCTTTCTTT.

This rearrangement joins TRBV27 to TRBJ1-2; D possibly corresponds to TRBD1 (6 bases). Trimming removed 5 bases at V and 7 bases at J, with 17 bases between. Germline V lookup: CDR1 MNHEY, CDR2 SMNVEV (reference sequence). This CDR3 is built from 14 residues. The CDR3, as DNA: TGTGCCAGCAGTAGAATACAGGGATTAGGTGGCTACACCTTC. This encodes CASSRIQGLGGYTF.

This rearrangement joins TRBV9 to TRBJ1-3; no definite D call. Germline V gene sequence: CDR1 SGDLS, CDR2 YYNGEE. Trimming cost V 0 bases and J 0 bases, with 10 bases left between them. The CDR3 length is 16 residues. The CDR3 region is CASSVEPGPSGNTIYF. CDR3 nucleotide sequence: TGTGCCAGCAGCGTAGAGCCGGGTCCCTCTGGAAACACCATATATTTT.

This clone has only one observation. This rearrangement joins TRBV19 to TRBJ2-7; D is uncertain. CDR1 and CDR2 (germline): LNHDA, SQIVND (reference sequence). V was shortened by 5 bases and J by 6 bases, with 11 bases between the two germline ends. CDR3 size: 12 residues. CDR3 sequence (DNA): TGTGCCAGTAGTGCTTTCAGAGGCGAGCAGTACTTC. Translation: CASSAFRGEQYF.

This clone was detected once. The CDR3 here is CASSFRQANTGELFF. In nucleotides, the CDR3 is TGCGCCAGCAGCTTCCGACAGGCGAACACCGGGGAGCTGTTTTTT. V gene TRBV5-1 combines with J gene TRBJ2-2, with a possible D match to TRBD1 (6 bases). Germline V gene data show CDR1 as SGHRS and CDR2 as YFSETQ. V shed 2 bases and J shed 0 bases, with 8 bases lying between them. The CDR3 length is 15 residues.

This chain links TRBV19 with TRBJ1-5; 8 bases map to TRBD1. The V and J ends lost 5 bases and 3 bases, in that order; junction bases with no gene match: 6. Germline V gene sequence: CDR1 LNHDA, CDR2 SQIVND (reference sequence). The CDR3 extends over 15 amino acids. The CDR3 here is CASSLPRGHNQPQHF. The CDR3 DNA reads TGTGCCAGTAGTTTACCCAGGGGGCACAATCAGCCCCAGCATTTT.

The CDR3 DNA is TGTGCCAGTAGAGCCGGCGGGGGGAGAGAGACCCAGTACTTC. It codes for CASRAGGGRETQYF. This rearrangement joins TRBV19 to TRBJ2-5; 8 bases align to TRBD2. The germline CDR1 and CDR2 sequences are LNHDA and SQIVND (reference sequence). J gave up 4 bases and V 6 bases, and 7 bases lay outside the gene matches. CDR3 length: 14 amino acids.

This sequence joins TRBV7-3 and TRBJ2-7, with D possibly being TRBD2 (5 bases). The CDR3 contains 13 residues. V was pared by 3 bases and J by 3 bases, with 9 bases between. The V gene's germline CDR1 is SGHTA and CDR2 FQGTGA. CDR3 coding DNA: TGTGCCAGCAGCTTCAAAGGAGGCTACGAGCAGTACTTC. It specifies CASSFKGGYEQYF. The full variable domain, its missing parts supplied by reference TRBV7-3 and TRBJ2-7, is GAGVSQTPSNKVTEKGKYVELRCDPISGHTALYWYRQSLGQGPEFLIYFQGTGAADDSGLPNDRFFAVRPEGSVSTLKIQRTERGDSAVYLCASSFKGGYEQYFGPGTRLTVT.

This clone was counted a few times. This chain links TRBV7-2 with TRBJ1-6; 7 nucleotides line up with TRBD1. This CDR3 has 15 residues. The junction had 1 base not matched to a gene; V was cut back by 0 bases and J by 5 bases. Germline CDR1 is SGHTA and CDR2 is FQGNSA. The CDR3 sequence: CASSLATGNNSPLHF. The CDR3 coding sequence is TGTGCCAGCAGCTTAGCGACAGGGAATAATTCACCCCTCCACTTT.

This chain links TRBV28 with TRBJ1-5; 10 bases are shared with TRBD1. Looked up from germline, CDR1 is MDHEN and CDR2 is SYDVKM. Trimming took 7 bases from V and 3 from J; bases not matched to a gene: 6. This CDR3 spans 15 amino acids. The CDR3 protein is CASTWDRGYNQPQHF. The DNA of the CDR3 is TGTGCCAGCACCTGGGACAGGGGATACAATCAGCCCCAGCATTTT.

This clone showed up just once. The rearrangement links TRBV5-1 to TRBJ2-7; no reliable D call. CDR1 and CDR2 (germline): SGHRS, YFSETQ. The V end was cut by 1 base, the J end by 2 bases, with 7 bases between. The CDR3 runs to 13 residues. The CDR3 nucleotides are TGCGCCAGCAGCTTGAACAGCCCCTACGAGCAGTACTTC. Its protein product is CASSLNSPYEQYF.